Following are 21 T cell receptor beta chains from one sample sequenced in a study of T-cell reconstitution after alpha-beta-depleted transplantation in children. Using unique molecular identifiers, the investigators prepared the TCRbeta library. TCRdb recomputed calls from the PCR reads with MiXCR, one row per CDR3 protein. The sample consists of hundreds of thousands of distinct CDR3 sequences, 15% to 20% of them appearing once. The material was PBMCs, mostly from graft donor cells, obtained 360 days after TCRalphabeta/CD19-depleted stem cell transplant. The receptors shown here come from a male patient younger than 18 who had a stem cell transplant for acute lymphoblastic leukemia, so the T cells may come from the graft donor.

V is TRBV4-1 and J is TRBJ2-5; tentative D call: TRBD2 (7 bases). Per germline, CDR1 MGHRA and CDR2 YSYEKL. The germline V and J ends were trimmed by 7 bases and 5 bases, with 20 bases remaining between them. This CDR3 spans 15 amino acids. CDR3 in DNA: TGCGCCAGCAAGGAGGTGGGGGGGGCTTGGGAGACCCAGTACTTC. The encoded protein is CASKEVGGAWETQYF.

This clonotype was seen a handful of times. The chain employs TRBV24-1 and TRBJ2-2; D gene unclear. The germline V gene has CDR1 KGHDR and CDR2 SFDVKD. V was cut by 3 bases and J by 1 base, with 5 bases left in between. This CDR3 has 14 residues. CDR3: CATSDILNTGELFF. Written as DNA, the CDR3 is TGTGCCACCAGTGATATATTGAACACCGGGGAGCTGTTTTTT.

This clonotype was detected many times. This rearrangement joins TRBV20-1 to TRBJ2-7; D remains unclear. Germline CDR1 is DFQATT and CDR2 is SNEGSKA (reference sequence). CDR3 length: 16 residues. V was cut by 1 base and J by 3 bases, with 19 bases left in between. The CDR3 nucleotides read TGCAGTGCTAGAGCCCAAAAAATCCTGACGAACTACGAGCAGTACTTC. Translation: CSARAQKILTNYEQYF.

The rearrangement uses TRBV7-3 and TRBJ2-7; D tentatively fits TRBD1 or TRBD2 (5 bases each). CDR3 length equals 12 residues. Trimming shortened V by 3 bases and J by 8 bases, and 11 bases separated the two germline ends. Germline assignment: CDR1 SGHTA and CDR2 FQGTGA. DNA for the CDR3: TGTGCCAGCAGCTTCCTGCAGGGACAGCAGTACTTC. Amino acid sequence: CASSFLQGQQYF.

The J gene is TRBJ2-4, the V gene TRBV20-1; D uncertain. Germline V gene data show CDR1 as DFQATT and CDR2 as SNEGSKA (reference sequence). Trimming pared 4 bases from V and 0 bases from J, leaving 10 bases between. There are 14 residues in the CDR3. In DNA, the CDR3 is TGCAGTGCTACCGACGGGTTAGCCAAAAACATTCAGTACTTC. Protein sequence: CSATDGLAKNIQYF.

CDR3 sequence: CASSLFLDSAYEQYF. Here the CDR3 DNA reads TGTGCCAGCAGTCTATTTTTGGACAGCGCCTACGAGCAGTACTTC. The V call is TRBV12-3 or TRBV12-4, the J call TRBJ2-7; D may be TRBD1 (6 bases). Trimming stripped 5 bases from V and 2 bases from J, with 16 bases between. The length of the CDR3 is 15 residues.

This clonotype has at least ten counts. This chain links TRBV29-1 with TRBJ2-2; D is undetermined. Germline CDR1 reads SQVTM; CDR2 reads ANQGSEA. CDR3 size: 13 residues. V lost 1 base, J lost 2 bases, and 5 bases lay in between. CDR3 in DNA: TGCAGCGTTGAAGGGGGAAACACCGGGGAGCTGTTTTTT. Translated, it gives CSVEGGNTGELFF.

This clonotype was detected a few times. The rearrangement uses TRBV6-2 or TRBV6-3 and TRBJ2-1, with D maybe TRBD2 (6 bases). CDR3 length: 18 residues. Germline-derived CDR1 and CDR2 are MNHEY and SVGEGT. The V end was cut by 7 bases, the J end by 1 base, with 23 bases between. The CDR3 reads CASNPLDNSGSSYNEQFF. The CDR3 DNA sequence: TGTGCCAGCAACCCTTTGGATAATAGCGGATCTTCCTACAATGAGCAGTTCTTC.

The chain couples TRBV6-4 to TRBJ2-7, with 10 bases identical to TRBD2. Germline V gene data show CDR1 as MRHNA and CDR2 as SNTAGT. The CDR3 spans 15 residues. V lost 8 bases and J lost 2; bases outside the gene matches: 9. The CDR3: CASAKEAGGPYEQYF. CDR3 DNA sequence: TGTGCCAGCGCCAAGGAAGCGGGAGGGCCCTACGAGCAGTACTTC.

There are a few counts of this clonotype. The chain links TRBV24-1 to TRBJ1-1; D is possibly TRBD1 (6 bases). Germline-derived CDR1 and CDR2 are KGHDR and SFDVKD. The CDR3 runs to 15 residues. The ends were cut back, 2 bases at V and 1 base at J, with 10 bases in the middle. The CDR3 reads CATSDSGGANTEAFF. The CDR3 DNA is TGTGCCACCAGTGATTCTGGGGGCGCGAACACTGAAGCTTTCTTT.

The J gene is TRBJ2-1, the V gene TRBV27; 7 positions agree with TRBD2. Per germline, CDR1 MNHEY and CDR2 SMNVEV (reference sequence). The CDR3 is 15 residues long. V lost 10 bases, J lost 8 bases, and 17 bases stayed unmatched. DNA of the CDR3: TGTGCCACCTCTTTTAGCGGGTTCGGTATCCATGAGCAGTTCTTC. The encoded protein is CATSFSGFGIHEQFF.

Comment on this clonotype: Mismatch with germline at one junction end may stem from a read error. The chain carries TRBV11-1 and TRBJ1-2; 7 bases fit TRBD1. CDR1 is SGHAT, CDR2 FQDESV, per germline (reference sequence). The CDR3 runs to 15 residues. The CDR3 loop reads CASSFRARGDYGYAF. The DNA for the CDR3 is TGTGCCAGCAGCTTCCGGGCCAGGGGGGACTATGGCTACGCCTTC. The variable domain in full, completed from reference TRBV11-1 and TRBJ1-2, reads EAEVAQSPRYKITEKSQAVAFWCDPISGHATLYWYRQILGQGPELLVQFQDESVVDDSQLPKDRFSAERLKGVDSTLKIQPAELGDSAMYLCASSFRARGDYGYAFGSGTRLTVV.

V is TRBV6-2 or TRBV6-3 and J is TRBJ1-2; tentative D call: TRBD1 (6 bases). The germline CDR1 and CDR2 sequences are MNHEY and SVGEGT. This CDR3 is built from 17 residues. V lost 7 bases and J lost 0, with 21 bases in between. The CDR3, as DNA: TGTGCCAGCATTCACCCTTGGGGGCGCGGAACTAACTATGGCTACACCTTC. Protein product: CASIHPWGRGTNYGYTF.

This clonotype was seen a handful of times. The rearrangement uses TRBV14 and TRBJ2-3, with a weak D call TRBD2 (5 bases). CDR1 is SGHDN and CDR2 is FVKESK in the germline V gene. The V gene lost 0 bases and the J gene lost 2 bases, with 9 bases spanning the gap. This CDR3 has 15 amino acids. CDR3 DNA sequence: TGTGCCAGCAGCCAAGATCGGCTAGCCACAGATACGCAGTATTTT. It codes for CASSQDRLATDTQYF.

V usage is TRBV3-1 and J usage is TRBJ2-1; D perhaps matches TRBD1 (5 bases). CDR1 and CDR2 (germline): LGHDT, YNNKEL (reference sequence). The CDR3 covers 15 residues. V gave up 1 base and J gave up 8 bases, with 15 bases separating them. For the CDR3, the DNA is TGTGCCAGCAGCCAAGTCTTAGGGGCTGACGATGAGCAGTTCTTC. Residues: CASSQVLGADDEQFF.

This clonotype was seen a few times. This chain links TRBV20-1 with TRBJ2-2; 8 bases agree with TRBD1. The CDR3 covers 17 residues. J was trimmed by 1 base and V by 6 bases; bases with no gene match: 13. Germline assignment: CDR1 DFQATT and CDR2 SNEGSKA (reference sequence). The DNA of the CDR3 is TGCAGTGCGCCCCCAGGTGGTGACAGGGGGAACACCGGGGAGCTGTTTTTT. Translated, it gives CSAPPGGDRGNTGELFF.

J is TRBJ2-3 and V is TRBV29-1; 7 bases line up with TRBD1. The ends lost 7 bases at V and 4 bases at J; junction bases unmatched: 11. Germline CDR1 reads SQVTM; CDR2 reads ANQGSEA. The CDR3 length is 14 residues. The CDR3 region has the DNA TGCAGCGCGACCGGGACAGACAATTCAGATACGCAGTATTTT. The encoded protein is CSATGTDNSDTQYF.

This rearrangement joins TRBV10-3 to TRBJ1-2, with 10 bases lining up with TRBD1. Germline CDR1 is ENHRY and CDR2 is SYGVKD. The V segment lost 4 bases and the J segment 7 bases; nucleotides outside the gene matches: 9. CDR3 length equals 15 residues. As DNA, the CDR3 is TGTGCCATCAGTGGGACCGGGACAGGGGCGAGTGGCTACACCTTC. As protein: CAISGTGTGASGYTF.

This clonotype was seen at least ten times. The V gene is TRBV20-1, the J gene TRBJ2-5; perhaps TRBD2 as D (6 bases). CDR1 is DFQATT, CDR2 SNEGSKA, per germline (reference sequence). V lost 3 bases and J 3 bases, leaving 20 bases between the germline ends. This CDR3 has 16 amino acids. Written as DNA, the CDR3 is TGCAGTGCTAGCTGGGGCGGGCTGGGGGGTGAAGAGACCCAGTACTTC. Protein sequence: CSASWGGLGGEETQYF.

The chain employs TRBV27 and TRBJ2-7; D is ambiguous. CDR1 is MNHEY, CDR2 SMNVEV, per germline (reference sequence). The V end was cut by 1 base, the J end by 3 bases, with 13 bases between. CDR3 length: 15 residues. The CDR3 here is CASSLWSGPDYEQYF. The CDR3 DNA is TGTGCCAGCAGTTTATGGTCCGGGCCTGACTACGAGCAGTACTTC.

The chain is built from TRBV11-2 and TRBJ2-3; no clear D gene. Germline values: CDR1 SGHAT, CDR2 FQNNGV. This CDR3 spans 14 amino acids. V lost 1 base, J lost 5 bases, and 10 bases lay in between. In DNA form, the CDR3 reads TGTGCCAGCAGCTTAGTGAGAGGCCGAGATACGCAGTATTTT. It encodes CASSLVRGRDTQYF.